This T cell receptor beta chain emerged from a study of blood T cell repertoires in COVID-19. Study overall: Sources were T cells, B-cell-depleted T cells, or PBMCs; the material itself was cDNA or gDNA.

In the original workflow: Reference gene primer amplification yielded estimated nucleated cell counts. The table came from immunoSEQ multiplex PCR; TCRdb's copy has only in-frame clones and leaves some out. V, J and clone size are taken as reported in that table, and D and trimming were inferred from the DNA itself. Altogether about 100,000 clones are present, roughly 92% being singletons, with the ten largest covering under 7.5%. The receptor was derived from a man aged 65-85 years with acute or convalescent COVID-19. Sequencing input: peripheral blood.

CDR3 protein: CAIKSGDTGELFF. CDR3 bases: TGTGCCATTAAGTCAGGGGACACCGGGGAGCTGTTTTTT. The genes are TRBV10-3 and TRBJ2-2, with a tentative D call TRBD1 (6 bases). The CDR3 spans 13 residues. Trimming removed 9 bases from V and 3 bases from J, with 11 bases in between. Germline lookup yields CDR1 ENHRY and CDR2 SYGVKD.